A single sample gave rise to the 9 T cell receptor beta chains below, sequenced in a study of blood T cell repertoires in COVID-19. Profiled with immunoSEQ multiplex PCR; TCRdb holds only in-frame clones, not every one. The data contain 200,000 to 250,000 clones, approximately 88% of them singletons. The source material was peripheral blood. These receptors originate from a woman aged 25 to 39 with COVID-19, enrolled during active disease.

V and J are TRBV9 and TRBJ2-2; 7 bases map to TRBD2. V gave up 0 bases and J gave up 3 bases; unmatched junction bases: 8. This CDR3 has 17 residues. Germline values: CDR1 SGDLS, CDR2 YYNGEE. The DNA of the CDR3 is TGTGCCAGCAGCGTAGTTGCGGGCGGGAGACACACCGGGGAGCTGTTTTTT. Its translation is CASSVVAGGRHTGELFF.

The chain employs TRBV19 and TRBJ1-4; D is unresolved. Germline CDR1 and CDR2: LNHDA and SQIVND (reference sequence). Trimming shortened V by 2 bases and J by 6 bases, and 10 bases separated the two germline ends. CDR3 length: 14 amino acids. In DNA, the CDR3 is TGTGCCAGTAGTATATGGGGAGACTATGAAAAACTGTTTTTT. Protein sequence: CASSIWGDYEKLFF.

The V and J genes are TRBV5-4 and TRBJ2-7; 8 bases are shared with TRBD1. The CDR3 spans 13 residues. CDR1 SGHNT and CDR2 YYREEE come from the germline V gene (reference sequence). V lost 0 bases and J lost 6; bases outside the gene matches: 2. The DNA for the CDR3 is TGTGCCAGCAGCTTGGTCGACAGGGGCGAGCAGTACTTC. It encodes CASSLVDRGEQYF.

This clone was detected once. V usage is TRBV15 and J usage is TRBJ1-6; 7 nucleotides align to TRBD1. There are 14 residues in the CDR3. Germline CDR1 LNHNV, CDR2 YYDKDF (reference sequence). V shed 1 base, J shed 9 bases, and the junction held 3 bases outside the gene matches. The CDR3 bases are TGTGCCACCAGCAGAGGACAGGGTACTTCACCCCTCCACTTT. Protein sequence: CATSRGQGTSPLHF. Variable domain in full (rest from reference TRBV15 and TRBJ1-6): DAMVIQNPRYQVTQFGKPVTLSCSQTLNHNVMYWYQQKSSQAPKLLFHYYDKDFNNEADTPDNFQSRRPNTSFCFLDIRSPGLGDTAMYLCATSRGQGTSPLHFGNGTRLTVT.

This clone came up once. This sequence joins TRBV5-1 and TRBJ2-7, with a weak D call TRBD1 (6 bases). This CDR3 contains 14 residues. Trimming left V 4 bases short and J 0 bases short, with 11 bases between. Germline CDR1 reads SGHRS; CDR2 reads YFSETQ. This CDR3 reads CASSPTGSSYEQYF. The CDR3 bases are TGCGCCAGCAGCCCCACAGGGAGCTCCTACGAGCAGTACTTC.

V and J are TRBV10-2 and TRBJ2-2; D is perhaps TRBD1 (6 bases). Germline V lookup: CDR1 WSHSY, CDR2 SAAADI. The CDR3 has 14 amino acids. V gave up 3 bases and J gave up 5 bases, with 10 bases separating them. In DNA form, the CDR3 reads TGCGCCAGCAGTGATCAGGGGTGGACCGGGGAGCTGTTTTTT. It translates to CASSDQGWTGELFF.

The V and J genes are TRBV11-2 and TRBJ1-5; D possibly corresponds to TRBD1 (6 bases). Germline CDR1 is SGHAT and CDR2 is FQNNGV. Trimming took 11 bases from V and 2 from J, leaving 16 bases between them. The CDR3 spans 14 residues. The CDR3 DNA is TGTGCCGGTAAACTCGGACAGCGCAATCAGCCCCAGCATTTT. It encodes CAGKLGQRNQPQHF.

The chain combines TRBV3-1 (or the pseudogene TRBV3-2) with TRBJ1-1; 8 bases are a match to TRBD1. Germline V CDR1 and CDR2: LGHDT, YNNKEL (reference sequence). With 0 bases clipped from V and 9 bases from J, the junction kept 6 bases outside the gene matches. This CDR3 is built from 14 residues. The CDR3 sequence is CASSQDQTGAKAFF. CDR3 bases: TGTGCCAGCAGCCAAGATCAGACAGGGGCGAAAGCTTTCTTT.

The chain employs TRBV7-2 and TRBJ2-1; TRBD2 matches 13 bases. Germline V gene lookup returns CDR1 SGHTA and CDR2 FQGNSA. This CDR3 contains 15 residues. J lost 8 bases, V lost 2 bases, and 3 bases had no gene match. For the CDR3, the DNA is TGTGCCAGCAGCTTATGGACTAGCGGGGGAGATGAGCAGTTCTTC. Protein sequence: CASSLWTSGGDEQFF.